The entry that follows covers one T cell receptor beta chain sequence. As yet, its antigen is unknown. The sample comes from a study of CD8+CD57+ T cells in acquired aplastic anemia. For the study at large: Sorted CD4+ and CD8+ cells yielded roughly 3.5 ug of DNA on average. In CD4+ cells, healthy donors produced an average of roughly 11 million reads.

The ends were cut back, 6 bases at V and 8 bases at J, with 7 bases in the middle. Germline CDR1 LNHDA, CDR2 SQIVND (reference sequence). This CDR3 region has 11 residues. Genomic DNA was employed as the template in profiling TCR beta VDJ and CDR3. TCRdb passed the reads through MiXCR, listing each CDR3 protein once. Altogether approximately 160,000 distinct CDR3 sequences are present, roughly 45% being singletons, with the ten largest covering approximately 1%. The study, taken as a whole, reports: Patients versus controls showed no significant CD8+ Simpson's diversity difference. Patients had around 30 CD8+ CDR3 sequences in common with controls (the shared set).

The receptor comes from a human donor in good health. This rearrangement joins TRBV19 to TRBJ2-2, with a tentative D call TRBD1 (5 bases). The sequencing sample was made of sorted CD4+, CD8+, or CD8+CD57+ T cells (not recorded which) from PBMCs. CDR3 residues: CASSNRGELFF. The CDR3 region has the DNA TGTGCCAGTAGCAACAGGGGGGAGCTGTTTTTT.